This entry lists 25 T cell receptor beta chains sequenced from one sample in a study of T-cell memory formation after mild COVID-19. TCRdb re-called the 5' RACE reads with MiXCR, one entry per CDR3 protein. The table records about 500,000 distinct CDR3 sequences, just over 20% of them present only once. Specimen: PBMCs or a T cell subset sorted from them (not recorded which). These receptors originate from an adult woman who had mild COVID-19 (a few samples of this study predate the infection). Cell type and time point are not known.

This clonotype was counted between two and nine times. The rearrangement links TRBV6-6 to TRBJ2-7; TRBD1 aligns across 9 bases. Germline V gene data show CDR1 as MNHNY and CDR2 as SVGAGI (reference sequence). The CDR3 totals 16 residues. V was clipped by 6 bases and J by 5 bases; unmatched bases: 14. The CDR3 reads CASRKPPGQGGDEQYF. For the CDR3, the DNA is TGTGCCAGCAGAAAGCCCCCGGGACAGGGTGGTGACGAGCAGTACTTC.

The genes are TRBV6-4 and TRBJ2-1; 10 bases are shared with TRBD2. Germline V gives CDR1 MRHNA, CDR2 SNTAGT. Losses at the gene ends were 3 bases for V and 5 bases for J; bases not matched to a gene: 4. The CDR3 sequence is 15 residues long. The CDR3 DNA reads as TGTGCCAGCAGTGAACTAGCGGGGCAAAACAATGAGCAGTTCTTC. Translation gives CASSELAGQNNEQFF.

The chain joins TRBV7-6 to TRBJ2-3; TRBD2 matches 11 bases. The V and J ends lost 1 base and 0 bases, in that order; junction bases with no gene match: 3. This CDR3 is 17 amino acids long. Germline CDR1 and CDR2: SGHVS and FNYEAQ. CDR3 in DNA: TGTGCCAGCAGCTTAGGTCGACTAGCGGGAAGCACAGATACGCAGTATTTT. It encodes CASSLGRLAGSTDTQYF.

This clonotype was detected a few times. The gene calls are TRBV29-1 and TRBJ2-5; 9 bases fit TRBD1. After removal of 7 bases from V and 3 bases from J, the junction contained 3 bases not matched to a gene. Germline values: CDR1 SQVTM, CDR2 ANQGSEA. This CDR3 is built from 12 residues. The CDR3, as DNA: TGCAGCGCCGGACAGGGGAAAGAGACCCAGTACTTC. The encoded protein is CSAGQGKETQYF.

This clonotype was seen a few times. The chain employs TRBV7-2 and TRBJ2-6, with 9 nucleotides matching TRBD1. The CDR3 is made up of 20 amino acids. Germline CDR1 and CDR2: SGHTA and FQGNSA. Trimming at V came to 1 base and at J to 1 base, leaving 11 bases not matched to a gene. The CDR3 loop reads CASSLVVSAQGASGANVLTF. The DNA of the CDR3 is TGTGCCAGCAGCTTAGTAGTTTCAGCACAGGGGGCGTCTGGGGCCAACGTCCTGACTTTC.

This sequence joins TRBV18 and TRBJ2-2, with D possibly being TRBD2 (6 bases). Trimming left V 6 bases short and J 5 bases short, with 13 bases between. Germline V gene sequence: CDR1 KGHSH, CDR2 LQKENI. The CDR3 extends over 14 amino acids. The DNA of the CDR3 is TGTGCCAGCTCCGAGGACTACCGGACCGGGGAGCTGTTTTTT. Amino acid sequence: CASSEDYRTGELFF.

The chain couples TRBV7-8 to TRBJ2-2, with D perhaps TRBD2 (5 bases). The germline V gene encodes CDR1 SGHVS and CDR2 FQNEAQ. V was cut by 6 bases and J by 2 bases, with 10 bases left in between. The CDR3 length is 14 residues. The CDR3 DNA follows: TGTGCCAGCAGTCCCGCGGGCAACACCGGGGAGCTGTTTTTT. The encoded protein is CASSPAGNTGELFF.

This clonotype was counted a few times. This chain uses TRBV5-1 with TRBJ2-3; TRBD1 is a possible D gene (5 bases). Germline values: CDR1 SGHRS, CDR2 YFSETQ. CDR3 length equals 14 residues. V was clipped by 2 bases and J by 1 base, with 8 bases between them. CDR3 coding DNA: TGCGCCAGCAGCTTCTCACAGGGCACAGATACGCAGTATTTT. Encoded protein: CASSFSQGTDTQYF.

This chain uses TRBV20-1 with TRBJ2-7; possible D gene TRBD2, 7 bases. Germline V lookup: CDR1 DFQATT, CDR2 SNEGSKA (reference sequence). Deletions cut 1 base from V and 0 bases from J, with 13 bases between. The CDR3 totals 15 residues. The chain's CDR3 is CSARVQGRASYEQYF. CDR3 DNA sequence: TGCAGTGCTAGAGTTCAGGGGAGGGCCTCCTACGAGCAGTACTTC.

A few counts support this clonotype. The chain uses TRBV7-2 and TRBJ2-3; D possibly corresponds to TRBD2 (5 bases). V was clipped by 6 bases and J by 4 bases, with 5 bases between them. Germline V gene sequence: CDR1 SGHTA, CDR2 FQGNSA. The CDR3 spans 11 residues. CDR3 residues: CASRRADTQYF. CDR3 nucleotide sequence: TGTGCCAGCAGGAGGGCAGATACGCAGTATTTT. Based on the CDR3 plus reference TRBV7-2 and TRBJ2-3, the full variable domain is GAGVSQSPSNKVTEKGKDVELRCDPISGHTALYWYRQSLGQGLEFLIYFQGNSAPDKSGLPSDRFSAERTGGSVSTLTIQRTQQEDSAVYLCASRRADTQYFGPGTRLTVL.

This clonotype came up a few times. This chain's CDR3 is CASSPGQGPNYGYTF. CDR3 in DNA: TGTGCCAGCTCACCCGGACAAGGCCCTAACTATGGCTACACCTTC. The rearrangement joins TRBV18 to TRBJ1-2; a possible D gene is TRBD1 (5 bases). Germline-derived CDR1 and CDR2 are KGHSH and LQKENI. V was clipped by 3 bases and J by 0 bases, with 11 bases between them. The CDR3 runs 15 residues.

V is TRBV6-5 and J is TRBJ2-7, with no clear D. CDR3 size: 15 residues. Germline CDR1 and CDR2: MNHEY and SVGAGI. V lost 6 bases and J 2 bases, leaving 17 bases between the germline ends. The chain's CDR3 is CASRQKAVGAYEQYF. The CDR3 nucleotides are TGTGCCAGCAGGCAGAAGGCCGTTGGGGCCTACGAGCAGTACTTC.

This chain uses TRBV2 with TRBJ2-3; 11 bases align to TRBD2. The ends lost 7 bases at V and 4 bases at J; junction bases unmatched: 10. Germline CDR1 reads SNHLY; CDR2 reads FYNNEI. The CDR3 covers 16 residues. CDR3 sequence: CASTRRTSGSSDTQYF. CDR3 coding DNA: TGTGCCAGCACCCGAAGAACTAGCGGGAGCTCAGATACGCAGTATTTT.

The CDR3 sequence is CASSLNRHTEAFF. The CDR3 DNA reads as TGTGCCAGCAGTTTGAACAGGCACACTGAAGCTTTCTTT. The chain has TRBV27 and TRBJ1-1; the D gene is possibly TRBD1 (5 bases). CDR1 is MNHEY and CDR2 is SMNVEV in the germline V gene (reference sequence). V gave up 3 bases and J gave up 3 bases, with 8 bases separating them. The CDR3 length is 13 residues.

On this clonotype: This sequence may be a read error, since a much larger clone differs from it by one base. The chain uses TRBV12-3 or TRBV12-4 and TRBJ2-7, with D possibly matching TRBD2 (5 bases). Deletions cut 5 bases from V and 0 bases from J, with 14 bases between. The CDR3 totals 15 residues. As DNA, the CDR3 is TGTGCCAGCAGTCCCCGACCGGGGAGCTCCTACGAGCAGTACTTC. Translating gives CASSPRPGSSYEQYF.

To note about this clonotype: A much larger clone differs from this one at a single base, so this may be a read error. This chain uses TRBV16 with TRBJ1-2; no clear D gene. V lost 2 bases to trimming and J lost 4 bases, with 5 bases between them. The germline V gene has CDR1 KGHSY and CDR2 FQNENV. The CDR3 has 12 residues. The CDR3 loop reads CASSQEAYGYTF. In DNA, the CDR3 is TGTGCCAGCAGCCAAGAAGCCTATGGCTACACCTTC. Based on the CDR3 plus reference TRBV16 and TRBJ1-2, the full variable domain is GEEVAQTPKHLVRGEGQKAKLYCAPIKGHSYVFWYQQVLKNEFKFLISFQNENVFDETGMPKERFSAKCLPNSPCSLEIQATKLEDSAVYFCASSQEAYGYTFGSGTRLTVV.

This clonotype was detected a few times. CDR3 DNA sequence: TGTGCCACCAGTGACCCGGGACAGGGAACAGAGACCCAGTACTTC. Protein: CATSDPGQGTETQYF. The chain joins TRBV24-1 to TRBJ2-5; 9 bases map to TRBD1. CDR3 length: 15 residues. Germline loops: CDR1 KGHDR, CDR2 SFDVKD. V gave up 4 bases and J gave up 4 bases; unmatched junction bases: 6.

This sequence joins TRBV7-2 and TRBJ2-1; the match to TRBD1 covers 9 bases. The CDR3 has 16 amino acids. Germline CDR1 is SGHTA and CDR2 is FQGNSA. J gave up 6 bases and V 1 base, and 7 bases lay outside the gene matches. CDR3 DNA: TGTGCCAGCAGCTTAGTGTGGACAGGGGCCCCCAATGAGCAGTTCTTC. Its translation: CASSLVWTGAPNEQFF.

The genes are TRBV6-1 and TRBJ2-7, with 14 bases fitting TRBD2. Germline V gene lookup returns CDR1 MNHNS and CDR2 SASEGT. Trimming took 5 bases from V and 0 from J; bases not matched to a gene: 12. This CDR3 comprises 19 residues. In DNA form, the CDR3 reads TGTGCCAGCAGTAAACGCTCCGGGACTAGCGGGGGTAGCTCCTACGAGCAGTACTTC. Amino acid sequence: CASSKRSGTSGGSSYEQYF.

This clonotype was observed a handful of times. V usage is TRBV19 and J usage is TRBJ2-1; TRBD1 or TRBD2 may be the D gene (6 bases each). Germline CDR1 is LNHDA and CDR2 is SQIVND (reference sequence). The CDR3 spans 13 residues. The germline V and J ends were trimmed by 6 bases and 4 bases, with 10 bases remaining between them. The CDR3 protein is CASREGGYNEQFF. DNA of the CDR3: TGTGCCAGTAGAGAGGGGGGTTACAATGAGCAGTTCTTC.

This clonotype came up many times. V usage is TRBV20-1 and J usage is TRBJ2-7, with TRBD2 identical over 10 bases. The CDR3 sequence is 14 residues long. With 5 bases clipped from V and 2 bases from J, the junction kept 6 bases outside the gene matches. The V gene's germline CDR1 is DFQATT and CDR2 SNEGSKA (reference sequence). Here the CDR3 reads CSAAGTSEPYEQYF. DNA of the CDR3: TGCAGTGCTGCCGGGACTAGCGAACCCTACGAGCAGTACTTC.

The V and J genes are TRBV6-2 or TRBV6-3 and TRBJ2-2; a weak D match, TRBD1 (5 bases). This CDR3 spans 14 amino acids. The V gene lost 3 bases and the J gene lost 5 bases, with 10 bases spanning the gap. Germline CDR1 and CDR2: MNHEY and SVGEGT. The CDR3 nucleotides read TGTGCCAGCAGTTATGTAGGGGAAACCGGGGAGCTGTTTTTT. This encodes CASSYVGETGELFF.

The table lists this clonotype with a few counts. The chain joins TRBV29-1 to TRBJ2-1; 9 bases are shared with TRBD2. Germline lookup yields CDR1 SQVTM and CDR2 ANQGSEA. J was trimmed by 8 bases and V by 4 bases; bases with no gene match: 6. The CDR3 extends over 13 amino acids. CDR3 amino acids: CSVAAGGPYEQFF. The CDR3 DNA reads as TGCAGCGTTGCTGCGGGAGGGCCCTATGAGCAGTTCTTC.

V gene TRBV20-1 combines with J gene TRBJ1-1, with a possible D match to TRBD1 (5 bases). The CDR3 is made up of 18 amino acids. Trimming removed 0 bases at V and 0 bases at J, with 20 bases between. CDR1 is DFQATT and CDR2 is SNEGSKA in the germline V gene (reference sequence). For the CDR3, the DNA is TGCAGTGCTAGAGATCACCGCGGACAAGTCAGGATGAACACTGAAGCTTTCTTT. Protein product: CSARDHRGQVRMNTEAFF.

The table lists this clonotype with many counts. V gene TRBV15 combines with J gene TRBJ1-4; possibly TRBD1 for D (6 bases). Germline V lookup: CDR1 LNHNV, CDR2 YYDKDF (reference sequence). The CDR3 length is 17 residues. V was pared by 0 bases and J by 7 bases, with 18 bases between. CDR3 bases: TGTGCCACCAGCAGAGATAGGGGGGCAGGGAATGGTGAAAAACTGTTTTTT. This encodes CATSRDRGAGNGEKLFF.